The clone carrying this T cell receptor (beta chain) qualifies as medium-sized (0.01 to 0.1%). Its target is unknown. The data stem from a study of metastatic and nonmetastatic thyroid tumors. As for the study in general: Repertoires from blood and tumor or nodule tissue of malignant and benign thyroid patients were compared.

Study findings and constraints: Malignant thyroid tumors reportedly had TCR beta diversity that was significantly higher than in benign nodules, in blood and tumor.

Every patient was untreated before thyroid surgery. Methods used by the authors: To classify distant metastasis in papillary thyroid cancer, a model was built from CDR3 differences across clinicopathological groups. TCRdb re-clonotyped the PCR reads via MiXCR. TCRdb, not the authors, supplied the V and J calls. There are about 32,000 clones in the sample; roughly 21% occur only once, and about 8% lies in the top ten. The germline V gene encodes CDR1 PRHDT and CDR2 FYEKMQ (reference sequence). V was cut by 5 bases and J by 5 bases, with 18 bases left in between. The CDR3 length is 15 residues. The gene calls are TRBV13 and TRBJ1-2; D possibly corresponds to TRBD1 (6 bases). This receptor was identified in a female donor with papillary thyroid cancer or a benign thyroid nodule (not recorded which). Some clones in this sample may be carry-over from other donors' samples. Sequencing was done on a sample of blood. The CDR3 loop reads CASSPGQLGEYGYTF. The CDR3 DNA follows: TGTGCCAGCAGCCCCGGACAGCTCGGGGAGTATGGCTACACCTTC.